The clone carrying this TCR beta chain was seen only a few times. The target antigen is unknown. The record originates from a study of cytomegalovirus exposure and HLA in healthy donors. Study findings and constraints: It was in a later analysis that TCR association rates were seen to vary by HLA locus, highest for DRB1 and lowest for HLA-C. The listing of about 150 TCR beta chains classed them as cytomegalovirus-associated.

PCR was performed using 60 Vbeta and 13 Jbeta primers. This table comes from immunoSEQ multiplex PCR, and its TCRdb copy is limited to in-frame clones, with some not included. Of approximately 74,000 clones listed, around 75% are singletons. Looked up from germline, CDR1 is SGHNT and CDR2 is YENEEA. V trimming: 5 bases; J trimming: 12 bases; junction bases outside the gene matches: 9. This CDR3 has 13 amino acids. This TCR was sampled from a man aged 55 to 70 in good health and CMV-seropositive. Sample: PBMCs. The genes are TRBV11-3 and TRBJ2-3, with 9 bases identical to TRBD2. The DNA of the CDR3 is TGTGCCAGCAGCATAGGGACTAGCATCCTCCAGTATTTT. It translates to CASSIGTSILQYF.